The 20 T cell receptor beta chains below all came from one sample that was sequenced in a study of shared clonotypes between healthy human individuals. Data came from immunoSEQ multiplex PCR; TCRdb stores just in-frame clones and leaves some out. The sample yields approximately 2.1 million clones, 93% seen once. Sequenced sample: naive CD4+ T cells from PBMCs. Subset described: CD45RA+ positively selected. The receptors were gathered from a man younger than 30 in good health. Some clones in this sample may be carry-over from other donors' samples.

The rearrangement joins TRBV6-5 to TRBJ2-7; D possibly matches TRBD1 or TRBD2 (6 bases each). Trimming stripped 6 bases from V and 7 bases from J, with 16 bases between. CDR3 length equals 13 residues. Germline V gives CDR1 MNHEY, CDR2 SVGAGI. CDR3 loop: CASSGGGWGEQYF. The DNA of the CDR3 is TGTGCCAGCAGCGGAGGGGGTTGGGGGGAGCAGTACTTC.

The chain links TRBV9 to TRBJ1-5, with D unclear. The CDR3 loop spans 13 amino acids. Germline V gene lookup returns CDR1 SGDLS and CDR2 YYNGEE. V lost 3 bases to trimming and J lost 6 bases, with 10 bases between them. CDR3 sequence reads: CASSGESGQPQHF. The CDR3, as DNA: TGTGCCAGCAGCGGCGAGTCGGGTCAGCCCCAGCATTTT.

The gene calls are TRBV2 and TRBJ2-7, with D unclear. Trimming left V 7 bases short and J 0 bases short, with 16 bases between. The CDR3 is 15 amino acids. The germline V gene has CDR1 SNHLY and CDR2 FYNNEI. This CDR3 is CASMLYLRLSYEQYF. The CDR3 DNA reads as TGTGCCAGCATGTTGTATCTGCGTCTCTCCTACGAGCAGTACTTC.

The genes are TRBV30 and TRBJ2-7; 9 bases are shared with TRBD2. V trimming: 2 bases; J trimming: 5 bases; junction bases outside the gene matches: 10. The V gene's germline CDR1 is GTSNPN and CDR2 SVGIG (reference sequence). This CDR3 comprises 15 residues. The CDR3 loop reads CAWSRGLATTNEQYF. CDR3 nucleotide sequence: TGTGCCTGGAGTCGGGGACTAGCTACGACCAACGAGCAGTACTTC.

This rearrangement joins TRBV19 to TRBJ2-7; weak D call: TRBD1 (6 bases). Trimming took 6 bases from V and 3 from J, leaving 18 bases between them. Per the germline V gene, CDR1 is LNHDA and CDR2 is SQIVND (reference sequence). This CDR3 region has 15 residues. The CDR3 reads CASRDLQGIGYEQYF. The CDR3 nucleotides read TGTGCCAGTAGGGACCTACAGGGAATCGGCTACGAGCAGTACTTC.

The chain recombines TRBV5-4 with TRBJ1-1; 7 bases are shared with TRBD1. The germline gives CDR1 SGHNT, CDR2 YYREEE (reference sequence). The CDR3 contains 16 residues. J was trimmed by 1 base and V by 2 bases; bases with no gene match: 8. CDR3 loop: CASSFRTPGGNTEAFF. The CDR3 bases are TGTGCCAGCAGCTTTCGGACCCCAGGGGGGAACACTGAAGCTTTCTTT.

The chain is built from TRBV5-5 and TRBJ2-7; D is unresolved. V lost 4 bases to trimming and J lost 3 bases, with 5 bases between them. Germline V gene sequence: CDR1 SGHKS, CDR2 YYEKEE (reference sequence). The CDR3 contains 11 residues. In DNA, the CDR3 is TGTGCCAGCAGCGGCGACTACGAGCAGTACTTC. Translation gives CASSGDYEQYF.

This chain connects TRBV10-3 to TRBJ2-7, with 9 bases lining up with TRBD2. The CDR3 spans 14 residues. Germline loops: CDR1 ENHRY, CDR2 SYGVKD. V lost 10 bases to trimming and J lost 4 bases; unmatched junction nucleotides: 11. In DNA, the CDR3 is TGTGCCACGACGGCTGGACTAGCGAAATACGAGCAGTACTTC. Protein product: CATTAGLAKYEQYF.

The chain joins TRBV15 to TRBJ2-4; 8 positions agree with TRBD1. V lost 0 bases, J lost 6 bases, and 7 bases stayed unmatched. The CDR3 totals 16 residues. CDR1 LNHNV and CDR2 YYDKDF come from the germline V gene (reference sequence). CDR3 residues: CATSRDPWQGANIQYF. CDR3 sequence (DNA): TGTGCCACCAGCAGAGATCCGTGGCAGGGGGCAAACATTCAGTACTTC.

The V call is TRBV14, the J call TRBJ1-4; 9 nucleotides align to TRBD1. The CDR3 length is 15 residues. The junction had 7 bases not matched to a gene; V was cut back by 3 bases and J by 8 bases. Germline assignment: CDR1 SGHDN and CDR2 FVKESK. This CDR3 reads CASSQWTGAGEKLFF. The CDR3 DNA reads as TGTGCCAGCAGCCAGTGGACAGGGGCCGGGGAAAAACTGTTTTTT.

The rearrangement links TRBV5-1 to TRBJ2-2; D not resolved. This CDR3 is 16 amino acids long. Per germline, CDR1 SGHRS and CDR2 YFSETQ. V lost 4 bases to trimming and J lost 0 bases, with 13 bases between them. CDR3 sequence: CASSPVDVANTGELFF. The CDR3 DNA reads TGCGCCAGCAGCCCAGTAGACGTAGCGAACACCGGGGAGCTGTTTTTT.

V is TRBV5-5 and J is TRBJ2-3, with 8 bases lining up with TRBD1. The V segment lost 3 bases and the J segment 0 bases; nucleotides outside the gene matches: 6. This CDR3 has 16 residues. CDR1 is SGHKS and CDR2 is YYEKEE in the germline V gene (reference sequence). The CDR3 region is CASSSAGTGSTDTQYF. Here the CDR3 DNA reads TGTGCCAGCAGCTCCGCCGGGACAGGTAGCACAGATACGCAGTATTTT. Based on the CDR3 plus reference TRBV5-5 and TRBJ2-3, the full variable domain is DAGVTQSPTHLIKTRGQQVTLRCSPISGHKSVSWYQQVLGQGPQFIFQYYEKEERGRGNFPDRFSARQFPNYSSELNVNALLLGDSALYLCASSSAGTGSTDTQYFGPGTRLTVL.

The chain's CDR3 is CASSPPTGGLSTGELFF. The CDR3 DNA reads TGTGCCAGCAGCCCGCCGACAGGGGGTCTGAGCACCGGGGAGCTGTTTTTT. The gene calls are TRBV7-3 and TRBJ2-2, with 9 bases fitting TRBD1. The CDR3 loop spans 17 amino acids. The J segment lost 4 bases and the V segment lost 5 bases, leaving 11 bases of the junction unmatched. CDR1 and CDR2 (germline): SGHTA, FQGTGA.

V is TRBV5-6 and J is TRBJ2-7, with D unclear. With 3 bases removed from V and 4 bases from J, the gap between germline ends came to 14 bases. Per the germline V gene, CDR1 is SGHDT and CDR2 is YYEEEE. CDR3 size: 14 residues. CDR3 residues: CASSSWWLEYEQYF. The CDR3 nucleotides are TGTGCCAGCAGCTCGTGGTGGTTGGAGTACGAGCAGTACTTC.

V usage is TRBV20-1 and J usage is TRBJ2-3, with D unresolved. V dropped 4 bases and J dropped 5 bases, with 4 bases sitting between them. The CDR3 extends over 10 amino acids. Germline loops: CDR1 DFQATT, CDR2 SNEGSKA (reference sequence). In nucleotides, the CDR3 is TGCAGTGCTACCCAAGATACGCAGTATTTT. It encodes CSATQDTQYF.

This chain uses TRBV5-1 with TRBJ2-4; 14 bases match TRBD2. Germline trimming cut 2 bases from V and 0 bases from J; bases unmatched to any gene: 7. The CDR3 runs 19 residues. Germline loops: CDR1 SGHRS, CDR2 YFSETQ. The CDR3 DNA follows: TGCGCCAGCAGCTTCTCCGGGACTAGCGGGGGCTTAGCCAAAAACATTCAGTACTTC. It is translated as CASSFSGTSGGLAKNIQYF.

As concerns this clone: Other DNA sequences in the sample encode the same CDR3. This chain links TRBV5-1 with TRBJ2-1; possibly TRBD2 for D (6 bases). The CDR3 is 13 amino acids. Germline V gene lookup returns CDR1 SGHRS and CDR2 YFSETQ. Between the trimmed V and J ends, which lost 4 bases and 4 bases, there was a span of 9 bases. The CDR3 sequence: CASSPEGYNEQFF. The CDR3 DNA follows: TGCGCCAGCAGCCCGGAGGGGTACAATGAGCAGTTCTTC.

The chain joins TRBV9 to TRBJ2-7; 8 bases are shared with TRBD1. The germline CDR1 and CDR2 sequences are SGDLS and YYNGEE. The CDR3 totals 14 residues. V was pared by 4 bases and J by 4 bases, with 7 bases of the junction left unmatched. The CDR3 protein is CASSFGDRRYEQYF. CDR3 DNA: TGTGCCAGCAGCTTCGGGGACAGGAGATACGAGCAGTACTTC.

The gene calls are TRBV6-5 and TRBJ2-1; D possibly uses TRBD1 or TRBD2 (5 bases each). V was trimmed by 0 bases and J by 3 bases, leaving 12 bases between them. This CDR3 comprises 16 residues. Germline V gene sequence: CDR1 MNHEY, CDR2 SVGAGI. This chain's CDR3 is CASSYSPGRGYNEQFF. In DNA, the CDR3 is TGTGCCAGCAGTTACTCACCGGGACGAGGCTACAATGAGCAGTTCTTC.

J is TRBJ2-2 and V is TRBV11-2; either TRBD1 or TRBD2 may fit D (5 bases each). CDR3 length equals 15 residues. V was cut by 5 bases and J by 4 bases, with 14 bases left in between. CDR1 is SGHAT, CDR2 FQNNGV, per germline. The CDR3 region has the DNA TGTGCCAGCAGCCTCGGGACCATTCTCACCGGGGAGCTGTTTTTT. Protein: CASSLGTILTGELFF.